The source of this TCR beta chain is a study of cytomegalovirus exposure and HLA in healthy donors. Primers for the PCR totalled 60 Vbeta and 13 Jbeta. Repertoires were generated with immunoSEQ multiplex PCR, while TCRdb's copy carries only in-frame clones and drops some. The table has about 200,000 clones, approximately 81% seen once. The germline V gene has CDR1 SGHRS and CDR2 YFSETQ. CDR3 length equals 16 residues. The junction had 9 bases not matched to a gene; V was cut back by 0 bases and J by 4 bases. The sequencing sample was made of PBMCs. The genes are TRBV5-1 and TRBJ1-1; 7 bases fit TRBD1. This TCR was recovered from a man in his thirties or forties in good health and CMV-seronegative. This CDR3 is CASSLGDDRVRTEAFF. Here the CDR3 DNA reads TGCGCCAGCAGCTTGGGAGACGACAGGGTTCGCACTGAAGCTTTCTTT.